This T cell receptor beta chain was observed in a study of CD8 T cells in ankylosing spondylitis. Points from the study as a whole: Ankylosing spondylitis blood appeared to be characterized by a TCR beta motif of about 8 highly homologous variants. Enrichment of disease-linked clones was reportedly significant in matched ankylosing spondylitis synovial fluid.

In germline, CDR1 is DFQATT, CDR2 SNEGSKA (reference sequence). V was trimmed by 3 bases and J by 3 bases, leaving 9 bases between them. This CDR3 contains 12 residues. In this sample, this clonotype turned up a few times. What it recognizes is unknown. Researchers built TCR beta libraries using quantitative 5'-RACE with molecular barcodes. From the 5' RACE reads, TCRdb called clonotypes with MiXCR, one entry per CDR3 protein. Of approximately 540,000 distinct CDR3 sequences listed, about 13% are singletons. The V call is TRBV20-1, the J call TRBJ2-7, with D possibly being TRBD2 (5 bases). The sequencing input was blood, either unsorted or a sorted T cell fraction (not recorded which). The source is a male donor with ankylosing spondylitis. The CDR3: CSARAEGYEQYF. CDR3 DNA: TGCAGTGCTAGGGCCGAGGGCTACGAGCAGTACTTC.